Listed below are T cell receptor beta chains from one sample, sequenced in a study of blood T cell repertoires in COVID-19. Assay: immunoSEQ multiplex PCR; the TCRdb copy retains only in-frame clones and omits some. The repertoire holds fewer than 400,000 clones, with almost 90% as singletons. Material: peripheral blood. Receptors originate from a woman aged 25 to 39 with COVID-19, enrolled during active disease. Both conserved end residues are part of each CDR3. D genes are given only for firm matches. Clone size is not always given. Where it is, it says once, few, many or a class for expanded clones.

V gene	D gene	clone size	J gene	CDR3 DNA	CDR3 protein
TRBV5-1	-	-	TRBJ1-2	TGCGCCAGCAGCCCGGCCGGGGTGTCTAACTATGGCTACACCTTC	CASSPAGVSNYGYTF
TRBV19	TRBD2	-	TRBJ2-1	TGTGCCAGTACCTCGACTAGCGGGTATCACAATGAGCAGTTCTTC	CASTSTSGYHNEQFF
TRBV30	-	-	TRBJ2-1	TGTGCCTGGAACCTACGGGGAGGTGAGCAGTTCTTC	CAWNLRGGEQFF
TRBV19	TRBD1	once	TRBJ2-5	TGTGCCAGTAGTGTTGGCACAGGGGGCTGGGAGACCCAGTACTTC	CASSVGTGGWETQYF
TRBV10-1	TRBD1	medium-sized	TRBJ2-2	TGCGCCAGCAGTGAGTCGGTAGGACAGGGCACCGGGGAGCTGTTTTTT	CASSESVGQGTGELFF
TRBV9	-	once	TRBJ2-7	TGTGCCAGCAGCCTCCAAGGGGGCGAGCAGTACTTC	CASSLQGGEQYF
TRBV12-2	-	-	TRBJ1-3	TGTGCAAGTCGCTTGACGACAGGGGAACGGGGTATCTCTGGAAACACCATATATTTT	CASRLTTGERGISGNTIYF
TRBV12-5	-	-	TRBJ1-5	TGTGCTAGTGGTTTGGTTTATTTAGGGGCAGGAAATATCAATCAGCCCCAGCATTTT	CASGLVYLGAGNINQPQHF
TRBV6-5	-	-	TRBJ1-3	TGTGCCAGCACCGAGGGACATACAGGAAACACCATATATTTT	CASTEGHTGNTIYF
TRBV19	-	-	TRBJ1-6	TGTGCCAGTAGTATTTCAATCTCCTATAATTCACCCCTCCACTTT	CASSISISYNSPLHF
TRBV6-1	-	once	TRBJ2-6	TGTGCCAGCAGTGGAATAAGGACAGCTGGGGCCAACGTCCTGACTTTC	CASSGIRTAGANVLTF
TRBV12-3/TRBV12-4	-	-	TRBJ1-6	TGTGCCAGCATGACAGACTATAATTCACCCCTCCACTTT	CASMTDYNSPLHF
TRBV15	-	-	TRBJ2-5	TGTGCCACCAGCAGTATCAGGGGCGAAGAGACCCAGTACTTC	CATSSIRGEETQYF
TRBV19	-	few	TRBJ1-1	TGTGCCATTCAGAGCGGGGTGAACACTGAAGCTTTCTTT	CAIQSGVNTEAFF
TRBV11-3	-	-	TRBJ2-1	TGTGCCAGCAGTCCCGGGCCCACCGGGGATGAGCAGTTCTTC	CASSPGPTGDEQFF
TRBV7-2	TRBD2	-	TRBJ2-7	TGTGCCAGCAGTTATACTAGCGGGACCGACGAGCAGTACTTC	CASSYTSGTDEQYF
TRBV2	-	-	TRBJ1-1	TGTGCCAGCAGTGAAGCGCGGGGGTACACTGAAGCTTTCTTT	CASSEARGYTEAFF
TRBV7-6	TRBD2	-	TRBJ2-3	TGTGCCAGCAGCGCGTACTGGACTAGCGGGAACACAGATACGCAGTATTTT	CASSAYWTSGNTDTQYF
TRBV6-5	-	few	TRBJ1-3	TGTGCCAGCAGAGGCGGTTTCGAAAACACCATATATTTT	CASRGGFENTIYF
TRBV29-1	-	-	TRBJ2-1	TGCAGCGTTGAATTAGAGACTACCAGCTCCTACAATGAGCAGTTCTTC	CSVELETTSSYNEQFF
TRBV5-1	TRBD1	-	TRBJ2-1	TGCGCCAGCAGCCCTTGGGCCCGGACAGGTCCCGGGTTTGAGCAGTTCTTC	CASSPWARTGPGFEQFF
TRBV9	-	-	TRBJ2-1	TGTGCCAGCAGCGAACGGAGGGGCGGGGTCGACAATGAGCAGTTCTTC	CASSERRGGVDNEQFF
TRBV19	TRBD2	-	TRBJ2-7	TGTGCCAGTAAACCGGGAGGGCTCCAGTCCGCCTACGAGCAGTACTTC	CASKPGGLQSAYEQYF
TRBV9	-	-	TRBJ2-1	TGTGCCAGCAGCGAGGGTCAGGGTTACAATGAGCAGTTCTTC	CASSEGQGYNEQFF
TRBV10-1	-	-	TRBJ2-3	TGCGCCAGCAGTGATGGGGCGGCTAGCACAGATACGCAGTATTTT	CASSDGAASTDTQYF
TRBV28	-	-	TRBJ1-1	TGTGCCAGCAGTTTACTCCCAGGTTCGGCAGGGGCTGCAGCTTTCTTT	CASSLLPGSAGAAAFF
TRBV3-1/TRBV3-2	TRBD1	once	TRBJ1-4	TGTGCCAGCAGCTCCCGGACAGGGGAAAAACTGTTTTTT	CASSSRTGEKLFF
TRBV7-9	TRBD2	-	TRBJ2-7	TGTGCCAGCAGCCCGAGCGGGAACGACGAGCAGTACTTC	CASSPSGNDEQYF
TRBV29-1	-	-	TRBJ2-7	TGCAGCGTGGAACAGGGACTTTACGAGCAGTACTTC	CSVEQGLYEQYF
TRBV10-3	TRBD1	-	TRBJ1-5	TGTGCCATCAGTGAGGTCGAAGGACAGGGGTCGAATCAGCCCCAGCATTTT	CAISEVEGQGSNQPQHF
TRBV27	-	-	TRBJ2-3	TGTGCCAGCAGTTTACACAGGGTGGCAGATACGCAGTATTTT	CASSLHRVADTQYF
TRBV7-9	-	-	TRBJ2-1	TGTGCCAGCAGCCTCCCGGGGGGCGCCTACAATGAGCAGTTCTTC	CASSLPGGAYNEQFF
TRBV4-1	TRBD1	-	TRBJ1-5	TGCGCCAGCAGCCAAGGAGATAACAGGGGGAATCAGCCCCAGCATTTT	CASSQGDNRGNQPQHF
TRBV4-1	TRBD1	-	TRBJ1-5	TGCGCCAGCAGCCACTCCAAAGTTGGGACAGTTAAAAATCAGCCCCAGCATTTT	CASSHSKVGTVKNQPQHF
TRBV11-2	-	once	TRBJ2-5	TGTGCCAGCGGACAGTACCAAGAGACCCAGTACTTC	CASGQYQETQYF
TRBV23-1	-	-	TRBJ1-5	TGCGCCAGCAGTCATAGCGAGGACGTGGAAAATCAGCCCCAGCATTTT	CASSHSEDVENQPQHF
TRBV19	-	-	TRBJ2-5	TGTGCCAGTAGTATTGAGGCGGGAAAAGAGACCCAGTACTTC	CASSIEAGKETQYF
TRBV27	TRBD1	-	TRBJ1-5	TGTGCCAGCAGTAAACCGACAGGGAGAATCTGTAATCAGCCCCAGCATTTT	CASSKPTGRICNQPQHF
TRBV30	-	-	TRBJ2-1	TGTGCCTGGAGATTTGGTAGCGGCTCCTACAATGAGCAGTTCTTC	CAWRFGSGSYNEQFF
TRBV19	TRBD2	-	TRBJ2-1	TGTGCCAGTAGTCCCGGACTAGCGGAGTACAATGAGCAGTTCTTC	CASSPGLAEYNEQFF
TRBV6-5	TRBD1	-	TRBJ1-4	TGTGCCAGCAGACTTGACAGGGTTTACGAAAAACTGTTTTTT	CASRLDRVYEKLFF
TRBV11-2	TRBD1	-	TRBJ1-2	TGTGCCAGCAGCTTAGATCGACAGGGGTATGGCTACACCTTC	CASSLDRQGYGYTF
TRBV2	-	-	TRBJ1-5	TGTGCCAGCATGAGGGAAGGGGGATACAATCAGCCCCAGCATTTT	CASMREGGYNQPQHF
TRBV11-2	-	-	TRBJ2-5	TGTGCCAGCAGCTTAGAGGCGGTCGGCGGAGAGACCCAGTACTTC	CASSLEAVGGETQYF
TRBV9	TRBD1	-	TRBJ1-6	TGTGCCAGCAGCGTAGACGGGACAGGGGTTTCACCCCTCCACTTT	CASSVDGTGVSPLHF
TRBV12-3/TRBV12-4	-	-	TRBJ1-2	TGTGCCAGCAGTTTGTCAGGGGTTTATGGCTACACCTTC	CASSLSGVYGYTF
TRBV3-1/TRBV3-2	-	-	TRBJ1-1	TGTGCCAGCAGCCAACCCTCTCTACTCCGGGACAAGACGAACACTGAAGCTTTCTTT	CASSQPSLLRDKTNTEAFF
TRBV19	-	-	TRBJ1-6	TGTGCCAGTAGTATTTATCGGAGGGGCACCGCGGATAATTCACCCCTCCACTTT	CASSIYRRGTADNSPLHF
TRBV28	-	-	TRBJ1-1	TGTGCCAGCCTTAATACAAAGCCCAGGGGCTCTGAAGCTTTCTTT	CASLNTKPRGSEAFF
TRBV28	-	-	TRBJ1-5	TGTGCCAGCAGTCCGGACAAGGGTCGGAATCAGCCCCAGCATTTT	CASSPDKGRNQPQHF
TRBV28	TRBD2	-	TRBJ2-2	TGTGCCAGCAGTCTCCCAAGCGGGAGGGATCTAATCGGGGAGCTGTTTTTT	CASSLPSGRDLIGELFF
TRBV9	TRBD1	once	TRBJ1-3	TGTGCCAGCAGCGTAGGGTCAGGGGGCTCCGGAAACACCATATATTTT	CASSVGSGGSGNTIYF